This T cell receptor beta chain appears in the sequencing data of a study of blood T cells in healthy people across ages. Findings and caveats of the study: Both higher diversity and more naive CD4+ cells marked long-lived donors when set against aged donors.

Alongside a J-beta primer mix, a sample-barcoded 5' primer served in a second PCR lasting roughly 6 to 12 cycles. One entry per CDR3 protein results from TCRdb running MiXCR on the 5' RACE reads. The data contain about 760,000 distinct CDR3 sequences, 20% to 30% of them singletons. About this clonotype itself: Its specificity is unknown.

Per sample, a minimum of 7 million PBMCs were isolated. Per the germline V gene, CDR1 is MGHRA and CDR2 is YSYEKL. The CDR3 length is 14 residues. Trimming removed 5 bases from V and 0 bases from J, with 8 bases in between. These records were also assigned to another study, of T cells of mothers and their children. Per that study: Per child, roughly 3 million TCR beta CDR3 reads were obtained, against over 9 million per mother. Related pairs of mothers and children showed slightly higher, non-significant overlap versus unrelated pairs.

Sequenced: blood. The rearrangement uses TRBV4-1 and TRBJ1-3; no definite D call. This clonotype originated in a boy aged 5-17 years in good health. DNA of the CDR3: TGCGCCAGCAGCACCAAATTCTCTGGAAACACCATATATTTT. It is translated as CASSTKFSGNTIYF.